These 27 T cell receptor beta chains came from one sample sequenced in a study of blood T cell repertoires in COVID-19. The table came from immunoSEQ multiplex PCR; TCRdb's copy has only in-frame clones and leaves some out. Of 55,000 or so clones in the sample, 80% to 85% are singletons; the top ten hold roughly a fifth. The source material was peripheral blood. These receptors were collected from a man aged 25-45 years with COVID-19, enrolled during active disease.

This clone was counted a few times. CDR3: CASSPSINRGSRVGPLHF. The CDR3 DNA follows: TGTGCCAGCAGCCCTAGTATAAATAGGGGTTCAAGAGTAGGACCCCTCCACTTT. The J gene is TRBJ1-6, the V gene TRBV7-9; D is perhaps TRBD1 (5 bases). V lost 5 bases to trimming and J lost 12 bases, with 29 bases between them. This CDR3 region has 18 residues. Germline CDR1 reads SEHNR; CDR2 reads FQNEAQ (reference sequence). Complete variable domain (other parts from reference TRBV7-9 and TRBJ1-6): DTGVSQNPRHKITKRGQNVTFRCDPISEHNRLYWYRQTLGQGPEFLTYFQNEAQLEKSRLLSDRFSAERPKGSFSTLEIQRTEQGDSAMYLCASSPSINRGSRVGPLHFGNGTRLTVT.

This chain joins TRBV12-5 and TRBJ2-5; possibly TRBD2 for D (6 bases). Germline assignment: CDR1 LGHNT and CDR2 FRNRAP. The CDR3 is 13 residues long. V was shortened by 5 bases and J by 1 base, with 8 bases between the two germline ends. CDR3 loop: CASGAGSQETQYF. CDR3 nucleotide sequence: TGTGCTAGTGGTGCCGGGAGCCAAGAGACCCAGTACTTC.

The rearrangement uses TRBV19 and TRBJ2-6, with 7 positions matching TRBD1. With V trimmed by 4 bases and J by 2 bases, 2 bases remained unmatched. The CDR3 runs 15 residues. Germline loops: CDR1 LNHDA, CDR2 SQIVND (reference sequence). The CDR3 DNA reads TGTGCCAGTAGTACCGACAGGGCTGGGGCCAACGTCCTGACTTTC. Residues: CASSTDRAGANVLTF.

CDR3 sequence: CASSLDPGTGANVLTF. Written as DNA, the CDR3 is TGTGCCAGCAGCTTGGACCCAGGGACTGGGGCCAACGTCCTGACTTTC. V usage is TRBV5-4 and J usage is TRBJ2-6, with D perhaps matching TRBD1 (5 bases). The germline V gene has CDR1 SGHNT and CDR2 YYREEE (reference sequence). This CDR3 is 16 amino acids long. V was cut by 0 bases and J by 2 bases, with 9 bases left in between. Drawing the rest from reference TRBV5-4 and TRBJ2-6, the complete variable domain is ETGVTQSPTHLIKTRGQQVTLRCSSQSGHNTVSWYQQALGQGPQFIFQYYREEENGRGNFPPRFSGLQFPNYSSELNVNALELDDSALYLCASSLDPGTGANVLTFGAGSRLTVL.

This clone has just a few counts. The rearrangement links TRBV7-9 to TRBJ2-7; D is undetermined. There are 13 residues in the CDR3. With 0 bases removed from V and 5 bases from J, the gap between germline ends came to 8 bases. Germline assignment: CDR1 SEHNR and CDR2 FQNEAQ (reference sequence). Here the CDR3 reads CASSLAQADEQYF. The CDR3 DNA is TGTGCCAGCAGCTTAGCTCAGGCAGACGAGCAGTACTTC. The full variable domain, with the rest looked up from reference TRBV7-9 and TRBJ2-7, is DTGVSQNPRHKITKRGQNVTFRCDPISEHNRLYWYRQTLGQGPEFLTYFQNEAQLEKSRLLSDRFSAERPKGSFSTLEIQRTEQGDSAMYLCASSLAQADEQYFGPGTRLTVT.

The chain has TRBV24-1 and TRBJ1-2; 11 nucleotides agree with TRBD1. Losses at the gene ends were 4 bases for V and 6 bases for J; bases not matched to a gene: 6. Germline loops: CDR1 KGHDR, CDR2 SFDVKD. This CDR3 comprises 15 residues. Written as DNA, the CDR3 is TGTGCCACCAGTGACCCCGGGACAGGGGGAAATGGCTACACCTTC. Its translation is CATSDPGTGGNGYTF.

The CDR3 region is CASTLRKGLELFF. The CDR3, as DNA: TGTGCCAGCACCTTAAGAAAGGGGTTGGAACTGTTTTTT. This rearrangement joins TRBV2 to TRBJ1-4, with TRBD1 as a possible D gene (5 bases). The CDR3 length is 13 residues. Germline V gene data show CDR1 as SNHLY and CDR2 as FYNNEI. Trimming stripped 7 bases from V and 12 bases from J, with 18 bases between.

The chain combines TRBV3-1 (or the pseudogene TRBV3-2) with TRBJ1-1, with D possibly TRBD1 on 5 matching bases. The germline V and J ends were trimmed by 4 bases and 1 base, with 13 bases remaining between them. CDR3 length: 15 amino acids. Looked up from germline, CDR1 is LGHDT and CDR2 is YNNKEL (reference sequence). The CDR3 DNA sequence: TGTGCCAGCAGCCTAGATGGGGCTGGGAACACTGAAGCTTTCTTT. Encoded protein: CASSLDGAGNTEAFF.

The rearrangement links TRBV19 to TRBJ2-3; D is uncertain. The ends were cut back, 5 bases at V and 3 bases at J, with 12 bases in the middle. Per the germline V gene, CDR1 is LNHDA and CDR2 is SQIVND (reference sequence). The CDR3 totals 14 residues. CDR3 in amino acids: CASSPARLTDTQYF. The CDR3, as DNA: TGTGCCAGTAGTCCCGCTAGACTGACAGATACGCAGTATTTT.

The V and J genes are TRBV19 and TRBJ1-2; maybe TRBD1 (5 bases). Germline CDR1 reads LNHDA; CDR2 reads SQIVND (reference sequence). The CDR3 is 12 amino acids. V was trimmed by 1 base and J by 8 bases, leaving 8 bases between them. The CDR3 nucleotides are TGTGCCAGTAGTATAGGGGGCGCAGGCTACACCTTC. This encodes CASSIGGAGYTF.

CDR3 region: CASSSTTSSSYEQYF. CDR3 sequence (DNA): TGTGCCAGCAGTTCCACGACTAGCAGCTCCTACGAGCAGTACTTC. The rearrangement links TRBV28 to TRBJ2-7; 7 bases are shared with TRBD2. There are 15 residues in the CDR3. V trimming: 4 bases; J trimming: 0 bases; junction bases outside the gene matches: 6. CDR1 MDHEN and CDR2 SYDVKM come from the germline V gene.

The rearrangement links TRBV7-6 to TRBJ2-3, with TRBD1 identical over 8 bases. The V segment lost 0 bases and the J segment 0 bases; nucleotides outside the gene matches: 2. The CDR3 is made up of 16 amino acids. CDR1 and CDR2 (germline): SGHVS, FNYEAQ. The DNA of the CDR3 is TGTGCCAGCAGCTTAGCCACAGGGGGTAGCACAGATACGCAGTATTTT. It yields the protein CASSLATGGSTDTQYF. Complete variable domain (other parts from reference TRBV7-6 and TRBJ2-3): GAGVSQSPRYKVTKRGQDVALRCDPISGHVSLYWYRQALGQGPEFLTYFNYEAQQDKSGLPNDRFSAERPEGSISTLTIQRTEQRDSAMYRCASSLATGGSTDTQYFGPGTRLTVL.

This clone was seen once. The CDR3 nucleotides read TGTGCCAGCAGTTCCGGGACTAACTACGAGCAGTACTTC. This encodes CASSSGTNYEQYF. This rearrangement joins TRBV28 to TRBJ2-7; 7 bases are shared with TRBD2. The CDR3 consists of 13 residues. CDR1 MDHEN and CDR2 SYDVKM come from the germline V gene. Trimming removed 4 bases from V and 3 bases from J; junction bases left unmatched: 3. Full variable domain (missing parts from reference TRBV28 and TRBJ2-7): DVKVTQSSRYLVKRTGEKVFLECVQDMDHENMFWYRQDPGLGLRLIYFSYDVKMKEKGDIPEGYSVSREKKERFSLILESASTNQTSMYLCASSSGTNYEQYFGPGTRLTVT.

The rearrangement joins TRBV30 to TRBJ1-1; D is unresolved. The germline CDR1 and CDR2 sequences are GTSNPN and SVGIG (reference sequence). The CDR3 is made up of 14 amino acids. With 5 bases removed from V and 4 bases from J, the gap between germline ends came to 17 bases. The CDR3 region has the DNA TGTGCCTGGCACCCTTTACAAAGGAGCACTGAAGCTTTCTTT. Its translation is CAWHPLQRSTEAFF.

The chain uses TRBV4-1 and TRBJ1-5, with unresolved D. Germline V lookup: CDR1 MGHRA, CDR2 YSYEKL. The CDR3 has 16 residues. V gave up 0 bases and J gave up 1 base, with 10 bases separating them. CDR3 region: CASSQDTSGSNQPQHF. The CDR3 region has the DNA TGCGCCAGCAGCCAAGACACTTCGGGAAGCAATCAGCCCCAGCATTTT.

This clone appeared once. The genes are TRBV9 and TRBJ2-2; TRBD1 is a possible D gene (7 bases). The V end was cut by 3 bases, the J end by 5 bases, with 14 bases between. The CDR3 is 15 amino acids. Germline lookup yields CDR1 SGDLS and CDR2 YYNGEE. The DNA of the CDR3 is TGTGCCAGCAGCGGCCAAGCAGGGGGGACCGGGGAGCTGTTTTTT. This gives the protein CASSGQAGGTGELFF.

The chain joins TRBV5-1 to TRBJ2-3; TRBD1 might be the D (6 bases). The germline gives CDR1 SGHRS, CDR2 YFSETQ. V was clipped by 1 base and J by 2 bases, with 8 bases between them. The CDR3 sequence is 14 residues long. DNA of the CDR3: TGCGCCAGCAGCTTGACAGGGAACACAGATACGCAGTATTTT. The encoded protein is CASSLTGNTDTQYF.

The chain uses TRBV2 and TRBJ1-1, with D possibly TRBD1 on 6 matching bases. The CDR3 covers 14 residues. The germline V gene has CDR1 SNHLY and CDR2 FYNNEI. The V gene lost 5 bases and the J gene lost 6 bases, with 16 bases spanning the gap. Here the CDR3 reads CASSPFRGGSEAFF. CDR3 bases: TGTGCCAGCAGTCCGTTCAGGGGCGGCTCTGAAGCTTTCTTT.

The chain recombines TRBV7-3 with TRBJ2-1, with TRBD1 matching 7 bases. The length of the CDR3 is 16 residues. From germline, CDR1 is SGHTA and CDR2 FQGTGA. With 5 bases clipped from V and 6 bases from J, the junction kept 13 bases outside the gene matches. Here the CDR3 DNA reads TGTGCCAGCAGCCTACAGGGGAGCTACCGTCTCAATGAGCAGTTCTTC. As protein: CASSLQGSYRLNEQFF.

The V call is TRBV6-6, the J call TRBJ1-2; 9 bases line up with TRBD1. The CDR3 is 16 residues long. Germline CDR1 and CDR2: MNHNY and SVGAGI (reference sequence). J was trimmed by 2 bases and V by 6 bases; bases with no gene match: 10. CDR3 sequence: CASSSGTGTRNYGYTF. Written as DNA, the CDR3 is TGTGCCAGCAGCTCCGGGACAGGGACCCGGAACTATGGCTACACCTTC.

The V and J genes are TRBV11-3 and TRBJ1-2, with TRBD1 matching over 8 bases. Germline CDR1 is SGHNT and CDR2 is YENEEA. The CDR3 consists of 13 residues. The trim removed 5 bases at V and 5 bases at J, leaving 4 bases unmatched. The CDR3 bases are TGTGCCAGCAGCGTGACAGGGGCGTATGGCTACACCTTC. Residues: CASSVTGAYGYTF.

V gene TRBV19 combines with J gene TRBJ2-6; TRBD1 agrees at 8 bases. The CDR3 extends over 15 amino acids. Germline CDR1 is LNHDA and CDR2 is SQIVND (reference sequence). V lost 8 bases to trimming and J lost 1 base; unmatched junction nucleotides: 4. The CDR3 DNA is TGTGCCAGTTTGCAGGGGGCTTCTGGGGCCAACGTCCTGACTTTC. It is translated as CASLQGASGANVLTF.

The rearrangement uses TRBV7-9 and TRBJ2-7, with a possible D match to TRBD2 (5 bases). V shed 5 bases and J shed 1 base, with 12 bases lying between them. CDR1 and CDR2 from the germline V gene are SEHNR and FQNEAQ (reference sequence). The CDR3 covers 14 residues. CDR3 amino acids: CASSRGGGSYEQYF. CDR3 coding DNA: TGTGCCAGCAGCCGAGGAGGAGGTTCCTACGAGCAGTACTTC.

For the CDR3, the DNA is TGCGCCAGCAGCTTGGCGGGAGGGATCGGGGAGCTGTTTTTT. The encoded protein is CASSLAGGIGELFF. This chain links TRBV5-1 with TRBJ2-2, with TRBD2 matching over 8 bases. The CDR3 is 14 residues long. The V gene's germline CDR1 is SGHRS and CDR2 YFSETQ. V was clipped by 0 bases and J by 7 bases; unmatched bases: 2.

As concerns this clone: The sample contains more than one DNA sequence encoding this CDR3. The gene calls are TRBV28 and TRBJ2-3; possible D gene TRBD1, 5 bases. The CDR3 runs 13 residues. Trimming stripped 4 bases from V and 2 bases from J, with 7 bases between. Germline CDR1 MDHEN, CDR2 SYDVKM. The CDR3 region is CASSSGSTDTQYF. The CDR3, as DNA: TGTGCCAGCAGTTCAGGGTCCACAGATACGCAGTATTTT.

J is TRBJ1-5 and V is TRBV19; tentative D call: TRBD1 (5 bases). The ends were cut back, 9 bases at V and 0 bases at J, with 15 bases in the middle. This CDR3 has 15 amino acids. Germline CDR1 LNHDA, CDR2 SQIVND (reference sequence). The CDR3 region has the DNA TGTGCCAGCCGACAGTATGCGGCTAGCAATCAGCCCCAGCATTTT. It is translated as CASRQYAASNQPQHF.

The chain couples TRBV27 to TRBJ1-1; 9 bases align to TRBD1. This CDR3 has 14 residues. Looked up from germline, CDR1 is MNHEY and CDR2 is SMNVEV (reference sequence). V was pared by 4 bases and J by 3 bases, with 3 bases of the junction left unmatched. The CDR3 protein is CASSYRGRHTEAFF. DNA for the CDR3: TGTGCCAGCAGTTACAGGGGGCGACACACTGAAGCTTTCTTT.